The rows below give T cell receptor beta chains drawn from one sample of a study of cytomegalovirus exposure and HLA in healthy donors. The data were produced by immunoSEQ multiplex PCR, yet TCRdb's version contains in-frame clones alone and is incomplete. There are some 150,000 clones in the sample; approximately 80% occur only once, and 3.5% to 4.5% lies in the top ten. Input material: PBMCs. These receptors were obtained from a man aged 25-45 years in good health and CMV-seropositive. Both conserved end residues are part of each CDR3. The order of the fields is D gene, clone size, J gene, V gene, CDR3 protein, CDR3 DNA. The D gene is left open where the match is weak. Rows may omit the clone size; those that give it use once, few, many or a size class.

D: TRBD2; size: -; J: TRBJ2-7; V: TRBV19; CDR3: CASSPRGASYEQYF; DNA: TGTGCCAGTAGTCCGCGGGGGGCGTCCTACGAGCAGTACTTC
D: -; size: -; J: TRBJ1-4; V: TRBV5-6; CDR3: CASSLVAAGGEKLFF; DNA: TGTGCCAGCAGCTTGGTGGCAGCTGGCGGAGAAAAACTGTTTTTT
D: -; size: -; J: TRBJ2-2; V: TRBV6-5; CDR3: CASSPNYRGTGELFF; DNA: TGTGCCAGCAGCCCGAATTATAGGGGGACCGGGGAGCTGTTTTTT
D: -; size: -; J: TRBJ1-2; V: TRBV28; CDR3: CASTLEGANYGYTF; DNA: TGTGCCAGCACCTTAGAGGGGGCTAACTATGGCTACACCTTC
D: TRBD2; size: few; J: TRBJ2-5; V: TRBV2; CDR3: CASQGVAGGQETQYF; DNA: TGTGCCTCACAGGGGGTAGCGGGGGGGCAAGAGACCCAGTACTTC
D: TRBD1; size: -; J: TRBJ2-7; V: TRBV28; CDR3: CASRRQGASYEQYF; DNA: TGTGCCAGCAGGAGACAGGGGGCTTCCTACGAGCAGTACTTC
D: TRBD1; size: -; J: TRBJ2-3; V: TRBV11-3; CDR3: CASSGFRQGDTQYF; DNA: TGTGCCAGCAGCGGATTTAGACAGGGGGATACGCAGTATTTT
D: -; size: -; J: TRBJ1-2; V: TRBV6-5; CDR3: CASSYLGDLNGYTF; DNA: TGTGCCAGCAGTTACCTAGGAGACTTAAATGGCTACACCTTC
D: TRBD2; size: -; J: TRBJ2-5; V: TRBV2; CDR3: CASSGLAGQETQYF; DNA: TGTGCCAGCAGTGGGCTAGCGGGGCAAGAGACCCAGTACTTC
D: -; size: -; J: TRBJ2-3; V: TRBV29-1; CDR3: CSVVGGQGKDTQYF; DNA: TGCAGCGTTGTAGGTGGGCAGGGGAAAGATACGCAGTATTTT
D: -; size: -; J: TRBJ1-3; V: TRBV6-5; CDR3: CASSAVGRGNTIYF; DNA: TGTGCCAGCAGCGCGGTAGGGAGAGGAAACACCATATATTTT
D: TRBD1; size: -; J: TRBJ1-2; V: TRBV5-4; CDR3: CASSLALGQADYTF; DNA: TGTGCCAGCAGCTTGGCCCTGGGACAGGCTGACTACACCTTC
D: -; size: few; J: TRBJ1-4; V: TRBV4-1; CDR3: CASSELGTKEKLFF; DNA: TGCGCCAGCAGCGAATTGGGGACTAAGGAAAAACTGTTTTTT
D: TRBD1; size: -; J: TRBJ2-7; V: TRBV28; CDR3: CASSLSAGTGGHEQYF; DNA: TGTGCCAGCAGTTTATCGGCCGGGACAGGGGGCCACGAGCAGTACTTC
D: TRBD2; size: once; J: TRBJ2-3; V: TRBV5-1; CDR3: CASSTASGGQGDTQYF; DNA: TGCGCCAGCAGTACGGCTAGCGGGGGGCAGGGAGATACGCAGTATTTT
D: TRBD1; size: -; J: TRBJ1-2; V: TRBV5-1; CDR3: CASSLWTGVNYGYTF; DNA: TGCGCCAGCAGCTTGTGGACAGGGGTGAACTATGGCTACACCTTC
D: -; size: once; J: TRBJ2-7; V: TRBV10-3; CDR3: CAISEEARSYEQYF; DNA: TGTGCCATCAGTGAGGAAGCACGCTCCTACGAGCAGTACTTC
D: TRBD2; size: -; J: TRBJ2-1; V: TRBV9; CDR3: CASSATSGGYNEQFF; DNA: TGTGCCAGCAGTGCTACTAGCGGGGGGTACAATGAGCAGTTCTTC
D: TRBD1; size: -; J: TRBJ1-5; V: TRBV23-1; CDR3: CASSQEPGQGIFQPQHF; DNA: TGCGCCAGCAGTCAAGAACCGGGACAGGGGATCTTTCAGCCCCAGCATTTT
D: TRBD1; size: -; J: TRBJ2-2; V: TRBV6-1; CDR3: CASSGDRDYTGELFF; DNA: TGTGCCAGCAGTGGGGACAGGGATTACACCGGGGAGCTGTTTTTT
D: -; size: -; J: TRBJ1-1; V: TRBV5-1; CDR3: CASSLEGLLLNTEAFF; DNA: TGCGCCAGCAGCTTGGAGGGGCTACTACTGAACACTGAAGCTTTCTTT
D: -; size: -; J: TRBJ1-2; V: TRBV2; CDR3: CASSDNSIYGYTF; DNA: TGTGCCAGCAGTGACAACTCTATCTATGGCTACACCTTC
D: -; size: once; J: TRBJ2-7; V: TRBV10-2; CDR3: CASSESGRVDEQYF; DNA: TGCGCCAGCAGTGAGTCGGGCAGGGTGGACGAGCAGTACTTC